This T cell receptor (beta chain) was observed in a study of cytomegalovirus exposure and HLA in healthy donors. Points from the study as a whole: Most TCR sequences were uncommon, yet certain public TCRs appeared in many donors.

Libraries were prepared by immunoSEQ multiplex PCR; TCRdb keeps only in-frame clonotypes and omits some of them. Among about 79,000 clones listed, under 95% were seen once. A remark on this clone: No antigen is known for it.

The CDR3 extends over 16 amino acids. Germline assignment: CDR1 ENHRY and CDR2 SYGVKD. The V and J ends lost 6 bases and 2 bases, in that order; junction bases with no gene match: 10. This chain links TRBV10-3 with TRBJ1-2; 9 bases are a match to TRBD1. The source material was PBMCs. This receptor was identified in a woman aged 30 to 39 in good health and CMV-seronegative. CDR3 region: CAISADRGNGNYGYTF. DNA for the CDR3: TGTGCCATCAGCGCGGACAGGGGTAACGGGAACTATGGCTACACCTTC.